The clone carrying this T cell receptor beta chain is a singleton in its sample. Other DNA sequences from this sample encode an identical CDR3 as well. The data were obtained in a study of Ad26.COV2.S vaccination and SARS-CoV-2 variants. Turning to the study itself: Once or twice, 56 days apart, Ad26.COV2.S was delivered intramuscularly.

V gave up 0 bases and J gave up 1 base, with 4 bases separating them. The CDR3 consists of 14 residues. Germline lookup yields CDR1 SEHNR and CDR2 FQNEAQ (reference sequence). Treatment in this sample: around 19 received Ad26.COV2.S at low or high dose, single or two shots; five or six received placebo; per-sample allocation not given. Repertoires come from day 63 after the first vaccine or placebo injection. Boston hosted the donor, who was an adult aged 18-55 years. Assay used: immunoSEQ multiplex PCR; TCRdb lists only in-frame clones, some missing. Of some 460,000 clones in the sample, roughly nine tenths were seen once.

The V call is TRBV7-9, the J call TRBJ1-3; D not certain. The sequence was obtained from a person aged 18-65 years who received the Ad26.COV2.S COVID-19 vaccine or a placebo. The sequenced sample was peripheral blood, obtained in a trial of Ad26.COV2.S vaccine versus placebo. The CDR3 region is CASSLAGSGNTIYF. DNA for the CDR3: TGTGCCAGCAGCTTAGCAGGGTCTGGAAACACCATATATTTT.